These T cell receptor beta chains were read from a single sample in a study of OX40 agonist ivuxolimab in advanced cancers. Generated by immunoSEQ multiplex PCR, the TCRdb table keeps only in-frame clones and is missing some. The sample contains nearly 90,000 clones, about 87% of which appear only once. The sequencing used CD4+ or CD8+ T cells sorted from blood, collected in a trial of the OX40 agonist ivuxolimab. These TCRs come from an adult with an advanced solid tumor such as melanoma, head and neck, liver or kidney cancer. CDR3s include the opening cysteine and the closing phenylalanine or tryptophan. D genes are given only for firm matches. Clone sizes are given selectively: once, few, many, or a class where the clone is expanded.

d_call: NA
v_call: TRBV30
j_call: TRBJ1-4
clone_size: NA
cdr3_nt: TGTGCCTGGAGTGTTTCCCGGAACAATGAAAAACTGTTTTTT
cdr3_aa: CAWSVSRNNEKLFF

d_call: NA
v_call: TRBV15
j_call: TRBJ1-1
clone_size: NA
cdr3_nt: TGTGCCACCAGCAGAGATGTGTTGAGGGACACTGAAGCTTTCTTT
cdr3_aa: CATSRDVLRDTEAFF

d_call: NA
v_call: TRBV7-9
j_call: TRBJ2-7
clone_size: NA
cdr3_nt: TGTGCCAGCAGCTTAGATGCGCCCATGTCGGGATACGAGCAGTACTTC
cdr3_aa: CASSLDAPMSGYEQYF

d_call: TRBD1
v_call: TRBV7-3
j_call: TRBJ2-7
clone_size: NA
cdr3_nt: TGTGCCAGCAGCTTAAACTCGGACAGGGGATTTGAGCAGTACTTC
cdr3_aa: CASSLNSDRGFEQYF

d_call: NA
v_call: TRBV6-1
j_call: TRBJ1-1
clone_size: NA
cdr3_nt: TGTGCCGCCGACAGCCCAACTGAAGCTTTCTTT
cdr3_aa: CAADSPTEAFF

d_call: TRBD2
v_call: TRBV10-2
j_call: TRBJ2-7
clone_size: NA
cdr3_nt: TGCGCCAGCAGTGGACACCGGGAGGACGAGCAGTACTTC
cdr3_aa: CASSGHREDEQYF

d_call: NA
v_call: TRBV7-9
j_call: TRBJ1-3
clone_size: NA
cdr3_nt: TGTGCCAGCAGCTTAGGGAGGGGAGGCGGAAACACCATATATTTT
cdr3_aa: CASSLGRGGGNTIYF

d_call: TRBD1
v_call: TRBV2
j_call: TRBJ1-2
clone_size: NA
cdr3_nt: TGTGCCAGCAGTGAAAGACAGGGGAGATATGGCTACACCTTC
cdr3_aa: CASSERQGRYGYTF

d_call: NA
v_call: TRBV11-2
j_call: TRBJ2-6
clone_size: NA
cdr3_nt: TGTGCCAGCCGACGGATTCTACTCTCTGGGGCCAACGTCCTGACTTTC
cdr3_aa: CASRRILLSGANVLTF

d_call: TRBD1
v_call: TRBV7-9
j_call: TRBJ2-2
clone_size: NA
cdr3_nt: TGTGCCAGCACTTCGGGAATAGGGACAGCTAACACCGGGGAGCTGTTTTTT
cdr3_aa: CASTSGIGTANTGELFF

d_call: NA
v_call: TRBV4-3
j_call: TRBJ2-7
clone_size: NA
cdr3_nt: TGCGCCAGCAGCCAAGGAGGGAGAGGCTACGAGCAGTACTTC
cdr3_aa: CASSQGGRGYEQYF

d_call: NA
v_call: TRBV3-2
j_call: TRBJ2-7
clone_size: once
cdr3_nt: TGTGCCAGCAGACCGGGACTCAAGTTC
cdr3_aa: CASRPGLKF

d_call: NA
v_call: TRBV7-2
j_call: TRBJ2-1
clone_size: NA
cdr3_nt: TGTGCCAGCAGCTCCCAGACCTTTTACAATGAGCAGTTCTTC
cdr3_aa: CASSSQTFYNEQFF

d_call: NA
v_call: TRBV7-9
j_call: TRBJ2-2
clone_size: NA
cdr3_nt: TGTGCCAGCAGCTTAGTTGGAGGCCCTAACACCGGGGAGCTGTTTTTT
cdr3_aa: CASSLVGGPNTGELFF

d_call: NA
v_call: TRBV11-2
j_call: TRBJ1-4
clone_size: few
cdr3_nt: TGTGCCAGCAGCGCTACAAATTGGGCTAATGAAAAACTGTTTTTT
cdr3_aa: CASSATNWANEKLFF

d_call: TRBD2
v_call: TRBV4-3
j_call: TRBJ2-2
clone_size: NA
cdr3_nt: TGCGCCAGCAGCCAAGATATGGCTAGCGGGAGTGAGGCCGGGGAGCTGTTTTTT
cdr3_aa: CASSQDMASGSEAGELFF

d_call: TRBD1
v_call: TRBV10-3
j_call: TRBJ2-7
clone_size: NA
cdr3_nt: TGTGCCATCAGCCTACAGGGGTCCTACGAGCAGTACTTC
cdr3_aa: CAISLQGSYEQYF

d_call: TRBD2
v_call: TRBV5-1
j_call: TRBJ2-5
clone_size: NA
cdr3_nt: TGCGCCAGCAGCCCCAGCCCCCTAGCGGGCGGAGAGACCCAGTACTTC
cdr3_aa: CASSPSPLAGGETQYF

d_call: TRBD1
v_call: TRBV5-5
j_call: TRBJ2-4
clone_size: NA
cdr3_nt: TGTGCCAGCAGCTTGTGGGCAGGGGGCGCGGGAAACATTCAGTACTTC
cdr3_aa: CASSLWAGGAGNIQYF

d_call: TRBD1
v_call: TRBV15
j_call: TRBJ1-2
clone_size: NA
cdr3_nt: TGTGCCACCAGCAGAGCAGGGGGCGATGGCTACACCTTC
cdr3_aa: CATSRAGGDGYTF

d_call: TRBD2
v_call: TRBV10-3
j_call: TRBJ2-5
clone_size: NA
cdr3_nt: TGTGCCATCAGTGAGGCAACTAGCGGGAAGGAGACCCAGTACTTC
cdr3_aa: CAISEATSGKETQYF

d_call: TRBD1
v_call: TRBV5-1
j_call: TRBJ2-3
clone_size: NA
cdr3_nt: TGCGCCAGCAGCCCGGCGACAGGGGGCGGCACAGATACGCAGTATTTT
cdr3_aa: CASSPATGGGTDTQYF

d_call: TRBD1
v_call: TRBV5-5
j_call: TRBJ2-5
clone_size: once
cdr3_nt: TGTGCCAGCAGCTTGCTGGTACAGGGGAAAGAGACCCAGTACTTC
cdr3_aa: CASSLLVQGKETQYF

d_call: NA
v_call: TRBV10-1
j_call: TRBJ2-1
clone_size: NA
cdr3_nt: TGCGCCAGCAGTGAGACGGGGGCGCGAAATGAGCAGTTCTTC
cdr3_aa: CASSETGARNEQFF

d_call: NA
v_call: TRBV30
j_call: TRBJ1-6
clone_size: NA
cdr3_nt: TGTGCCTGGGGCGGGGGAAGTAATTCACCCCTCCACTTT
cdr3_aa: CAWGGGSNSPLHF

d_call: TRBD2
v_call: TRBV4-3
j_call: TRBJ2-1
clone_size: NA
cdr3_nt: TGCGCCAGCAGCCAAGATCGGACTAGCGGATACAATGAGCAGTTCTTC
cdr3_aa: CASSQDRTSGYNEQFF

d_call: NA
v_call: TRBV19
j_call: TRBJ1-1
clone_size: NA
cdr3_nt: TGTGCCAGTAGGAGTGGCACGAACACTGAAGCTTTCTTT
cdr3_aa: CASRSGTNTEAFF

d_call: TRBD1
v_call: TRBV6-1
j_call: TRBJ1-2
clone_size: NA
cdr3_nt: TGTGCCAGCAGTGCCGGACAGGGAGCGGGCTACACCTTC
cdr3_aa: CASSAGQGAGYTF